The 16 T cell receptor beta chains below come from one sample, sequenced in a study of blood T cell repertoires in COVID-19 (dated by TCRdb to the early 2020s). To prepare the library, the immunoSEQ multiplex PCR assay was applied. This is the immuneACCESS table as TCRdb keeps it, with only in-frame sequences that have V and J called. A part of the clones is gone; compared with another copy, unresolved V genes explain less than half, and the rest is unexplained. In this sample the table shows roughly 200,000 clones, under 90% of which occur a single time. Together, the top ten hold about 10% of the sample. The specimen was peripheral blood. The receptors shown here come from a woman at least 80 years old with COVID-19, enrolled during active disease.

V usage is TRBV18 and J usage is TRBJ2-1, with a weak D call TRBD1 (6 bases). This CDR3 spans 13 amino acids. Germline V gene lookup returns CDR1 KGHSH and CDR2 LQKENI. V was clipped by 0 bases and J by 10 bases, with 10 bases between them. The CDR3 spells CASSPPDRKEQFF. The CDR3 DNA follows: TGTGCCAGCTCACCACCGGACAGAAAAGAGCAGTTCTTC. Together with reference TRBV18 and TRBJ2-1, the CDR3 gives the full variable domain: NAGVMQNPRHLVRRRGQEARLRCSPMKGHSHVYWYRQLPEEGLKFMVYLQKENIIDESGMPKERFSAEFPKEGPSILRIQQVVRGDSAAYFCASSPPDRKEQFFGPGTRLTVL.

The rearrangement joins TRBV28 to TRBJ1-6; 8 bases are a match to TRBD1. There are 16 residues in the CDR3. The germline gives CDR1 MDHEN, CDR2 SYDVKM. With V trimmed by 1 base and J by 6 bases, 5 bases remained unmatched. The CDR3 here is CASSLYTGGANSPLHF. The DNA of the CDR3 is TGTGCCAGCAGTTTATATACAGGGGGGGCTAATTCACCCCTCCACTTT.

J is TRBJ1-2 and V is TRBV21-1; the table's D call of TRBD1 was not tested on the DNA. TRBV21-1 is described as a pseudogene. The CDR3 runs to 14 residues. Written as DNA, the CDR3 is TGTGCCAGCAGCCCGGGACAGGCTAACTATGGCTACACCTTC. Residues: CASSPGQANYGYTF.

This chain links TRBV3-1 (or the pseudogene TRBV3-2) with TRBJ1-6; no clear D gene. The ends were cut back, 4 bases at V and 7 bases at J, with 14 bases in the middle. Germline values: CDR1 LGHDT, CDR2 YNNKEL (reference sequence). CDR3 length equals 15 residues. CDR3 protein: CASSRGKTDNSPLHF. CDR3 sequence (DNA): TGTGCCAGCAGCCGCGGTAAAACTGACAATTCACCCCTCCACTTT.

This clone was detected only a few times. The chain recombines TRBV2 with TRBJ1-3, with unresolved D. Deletions cut 8 bases from V and 4 bases from J, with 18 bases between. The CDR3 covers 15 residues. Germline lookup yields CDR1 SNHLY and CDR2 FYNNEI. CDR3 protein: CASSLENRRGNTIYF. In nucleotides, the CDR3 is TGTGCCAGCTCTCTAGAAAACCGGCGGGGAAACACCATATATTTT.

This clone has just a few counts. This sequence joins TRBV5-1 and TRBJ2-2; TRBD1 aligns across 8 bases. Per germline, CDR1 SGHRS and CDR2 YFSETQ. V lost 0 bases to trimming and J lost 5 bases; unmatched junction nucleotides: 18. The length of the CDR3 is 20 residues. The CDR3 spells CASSLALTDGQGLPTGELFF. For the CDR3, the DNA is TGCGCCAGCAGCTTGGCCTTGACCGACGGACAGGGCCTTCCAACCGGGGAGCTGTTTTTT.

The V call is TRBV28, the J call TRBJ1-2, with no clear D. The V and J ends lost 3 bases and 8 bases respectively, with 10 bases between them. The CDR3 sequence is 12 residues long. Germline CDR1 MDHEN, CDR2 SYDVKM. This chain's CDR3 is CASSFLNSGYTF. CDR3 bases: TGTGCCAGCAGTTTCCTCAACTCGGGCTACACCTTC.

This chain connects TRBV24-1 to TRBJ1-5; 7 bases map to TRBD1. Germline assignment: CDR1 KGHDR and CDR2 SFDVKD. Trimming at V came to 5 bases and at J to 6 bases, leaving 12 bases not matched to a gene. The CDR3 covers 16 residues. In nucleotides, the CDR3 is TGTGCCACCAGTGGGGGCAGGGGGAGTTTAGTTCAGCCCCAGCATTTT. It translates to CATSGGRGSLVQPQHF.

The gene calls are TRBV11-2 and TRBJ1-6; perhaps TRBD1 as D (5 bases). CDR1 and CDR2 (germline): SGHAT, FQNNGV. The CDR3 is made up of 14 amino acids. V was clipped by 5 bases and J by 14 bases, with 19 bases between them. CDR3 in DNA: TGTGCCAGCAGCCCCCAGGGCGTCCGTGGGACCCTCCACTTT. This encodes CASSPQGVRGTLHF.

J is TRBJ2-3 and V is TRBV5-4; D is unresolved. V was trimmed by 1 base and J by 3 bases, leaving 9 bases between them. The length of the CDR3 is 14 residues. Germline V gene lookup returns CDR1 SGHNT and CDR2 YYREEE (reference sequence). CDR3 DNA sequence: TGTGCCAGCAGCTTGAACAGCCGGACAGATACGCAGTATTTT. Protein: CASSLNSRTDTQYF.

V and J are TRBV11-3 and TRBJ2-1; the D gene is possibly TRBD1 (7 bases). The V gene's germline CDR1 is SGHNT and CDR2 YENEEA. Trimming cost V 5 bases and J 7 bases, with 24 bases left between them. The CDR3 is made up of 17 amino acids. CDR3 nucleotides: TGTGCCAGCAGCGCCGGAGGGACAGCGCGCTCGGAAAATGAGCAGTTCTTC. Protein product: CASSAGGTARSENEQFF.

This chain connects TRBV10-1 to TRBJ2-1; TRBD2 agrees at 8 bases. Germline V gene data show CDR1 as WNHNN and CDR2 as SYGVQD (reference sequence). The CDR3 contains 14 residues. V trimming: 3 bases; J trimming: 7 bases; junction bases outside the gene matches: 5. The CDR3 here is CASSEAGVWNEQFF. The CDR3 nucleotides are TGCGCCAGCAGTGAAGCGGGGGTTTGGAATGAGCAGTTCTTC.

The genes are TRBV30 and TRBJ2-3; 12 positions agree with TRBD2. V shed 7 bases and J 4 bases; nucleotides not matched to a gene: 3. The CDR3 runs to 13 residues. CDR1 and CDR2 from the germline V gene are GTSNPN and SVGIG (reference sequence). CDR3: CASTSGGSDTQYF. Written as DNA, the CDR3 is TGTGCCTCGACTAGCGGGGGTTCAGATACGCAGTATTTT. Looking up the rest from reference TRBV30 and TRBJ2-3 gives the full variable domain: SQTIHQWPATLVQPVGSPLSLECTVEGTSNPNLYWYRQAAGRGLQLLFYSVGIGQISSEVPQNLSASRPQDRQFILSSKKLLLSDSGFYLCASTSGGSDTQYFGPGTRLTVL.

This chain links TRBV28 with TRBJ1-5, with no clear D. Trimming cost V 4 bases and J 2 bases, with 12 bases left between them. The CDR3 is made up of 15 amino acids. CDR1 and CDR2 (germline): MDHEN, SYDVKM. CDR3 residues: CASSSTWRGNQPQHF. The CDR3 bases are TGTGCCAGCAGTTCCACTTGGAGGGGCAATCAGCCCCAGCATTTT. Based on the CDR3 plus reference TRBV28 and TRBJ1-5, the full variable domain is DVKVTQSSRYLVKRTGEKVFLECVQDMDHENMFWYRQDPGLGLRLIYFSYDVKMKEKGDIPEGYSVSREKKERFSLILESASTNQTSMYLCASSSTWRGNQPQHFGDGTRLSIL.

V is TRBV29-1 and J is TRBJ1-1; D is possibly TRBD1 (5 bases). There are 11 residues in the CDR3. V was shortened by 4 bases and J by 4 bases, with 7 bases between the two germline ends. Germline V gene data show CDR1 as SQVTM and CDR2 as ANQGSEA. CDR3 sequence: CSVGGGTEAFF. The CDR3 DNA is TGCAGCGTTGGCGGGGGCACTGAAGCTTTCTTT.

The chain recombines TRBV4-1 with TRBJ1-1; D gene ambiguous. V was cut by 4 bases and J by 1 base, with 7 bases left in between. The CDR3 has 13 amino acids. Germline CDR1 reads MGHRA; CDR2 reads YSYEKL. The chain's CDR3 is CASSLAGNTEAFF. In DNA, the CDR3 is TGCGCCAGCAGCCTAGCGGGGAACACTGAAGCTTTCTTT.